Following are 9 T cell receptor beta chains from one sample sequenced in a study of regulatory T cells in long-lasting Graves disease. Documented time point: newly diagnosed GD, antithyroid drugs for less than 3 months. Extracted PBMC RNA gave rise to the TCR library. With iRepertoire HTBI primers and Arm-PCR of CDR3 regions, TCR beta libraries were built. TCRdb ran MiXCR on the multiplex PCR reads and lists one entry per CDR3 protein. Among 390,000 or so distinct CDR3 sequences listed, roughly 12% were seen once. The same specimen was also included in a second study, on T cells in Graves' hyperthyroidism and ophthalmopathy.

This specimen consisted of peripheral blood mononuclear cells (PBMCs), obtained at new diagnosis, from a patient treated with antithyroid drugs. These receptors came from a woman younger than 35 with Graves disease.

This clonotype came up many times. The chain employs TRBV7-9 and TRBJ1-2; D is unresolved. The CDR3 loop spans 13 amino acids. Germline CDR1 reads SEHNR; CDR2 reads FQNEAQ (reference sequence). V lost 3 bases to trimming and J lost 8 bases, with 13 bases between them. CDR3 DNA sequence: TGTGCCAGCAGCTTCAGTGGCGCGAGCGGCTACACCTTC. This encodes CASSFSGASGYTF.

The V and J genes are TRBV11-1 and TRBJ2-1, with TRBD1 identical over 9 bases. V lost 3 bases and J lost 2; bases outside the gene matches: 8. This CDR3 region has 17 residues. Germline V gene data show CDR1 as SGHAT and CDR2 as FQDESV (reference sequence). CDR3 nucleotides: TGTGCCAGCAGCTTCGCCCGGACAGGGGTCCCCTACAATGAGCAGTTCTTC. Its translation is CASSFARTGVPYNEQFF.

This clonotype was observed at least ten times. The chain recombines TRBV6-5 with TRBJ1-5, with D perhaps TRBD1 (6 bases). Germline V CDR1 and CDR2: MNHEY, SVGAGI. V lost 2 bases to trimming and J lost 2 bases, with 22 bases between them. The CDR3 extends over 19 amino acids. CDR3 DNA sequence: TGTGCCAGCAGTTACCCCCTGGTTCGGGGGGCAGTGGGCAATCAGCCCCAGCATTTT. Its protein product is CASSYPLVRGAVGNQPQHF.

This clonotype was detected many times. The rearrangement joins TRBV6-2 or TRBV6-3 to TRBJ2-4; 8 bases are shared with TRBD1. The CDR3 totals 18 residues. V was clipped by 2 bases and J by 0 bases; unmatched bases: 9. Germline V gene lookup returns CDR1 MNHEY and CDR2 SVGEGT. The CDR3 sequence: CASSYLGQGGSAKNIQYF. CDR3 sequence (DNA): TGTGCCAGCAGTTACCTTGGACAGGGCGGTTCAGCCAAAAACATTCAGTACTTC.

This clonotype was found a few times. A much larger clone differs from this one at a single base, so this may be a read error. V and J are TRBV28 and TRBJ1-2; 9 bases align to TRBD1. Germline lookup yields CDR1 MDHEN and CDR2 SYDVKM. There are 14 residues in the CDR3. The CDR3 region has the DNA TGTGCCAGCAGTACACAGGGGGCTAACCATGGCTACACCTTC. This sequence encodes CASSTQGANHGYTF.

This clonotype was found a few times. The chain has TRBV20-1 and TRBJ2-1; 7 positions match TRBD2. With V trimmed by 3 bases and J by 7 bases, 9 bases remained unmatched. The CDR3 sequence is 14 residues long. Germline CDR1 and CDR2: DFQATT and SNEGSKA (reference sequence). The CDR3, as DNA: TGCAGTGCTAGGGGAGGGAGGGCCATAAATGAGCAGTTCTTC. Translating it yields CSARGGRAINEQFF.

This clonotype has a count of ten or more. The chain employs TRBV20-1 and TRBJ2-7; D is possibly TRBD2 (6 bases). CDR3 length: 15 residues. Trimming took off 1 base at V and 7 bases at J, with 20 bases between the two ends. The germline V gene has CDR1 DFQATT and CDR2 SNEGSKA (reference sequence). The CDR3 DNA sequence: TGCAGTGCTAGAGTGGTAGGACTATCCGTGGGGGAGCAGTACTTC. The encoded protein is CSARVVGLSVGEQYF.

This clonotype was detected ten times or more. The DNA of the CDR3 is TGCGCCAGCAGCAGACTAACTAACACAGATACGCAGTATTTT. Translated, it gives CASSRLTNTDTQYF. The chain carries TRBV5-1 and TRBJ2-3, with D perhaps matching TRBD2 (5 bases). The CDR3 consists of 14 residues. Per the germline V gene, CDR1 is SGHRS and CDR2 is YFSETQ. The V and J ends lost 4 bases and 2 bases respectively, with 11 bases between them. The full variable domain, rest sourced from reference TRBV5-1 and TRBJ2-3, is KAGVTQTPRYLIKTRGQQVTLSCSPISGHRSVSWYQQTPGQGLQFLFEYFSETQRNKGNFPGRFSGRQFSNSRSEMNVSTLELGDSALYLCASSRLTNTDTQYFGPGTRLTVL.

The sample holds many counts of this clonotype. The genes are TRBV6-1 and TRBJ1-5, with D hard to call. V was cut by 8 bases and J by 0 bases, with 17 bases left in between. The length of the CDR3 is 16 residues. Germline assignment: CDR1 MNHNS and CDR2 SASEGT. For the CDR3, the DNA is TGTGCCAGCCGTCCGCTGTTGGACTATAGCAATCAGCCCCAGCATTTT. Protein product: CASRPLLDYSNQPQHF.